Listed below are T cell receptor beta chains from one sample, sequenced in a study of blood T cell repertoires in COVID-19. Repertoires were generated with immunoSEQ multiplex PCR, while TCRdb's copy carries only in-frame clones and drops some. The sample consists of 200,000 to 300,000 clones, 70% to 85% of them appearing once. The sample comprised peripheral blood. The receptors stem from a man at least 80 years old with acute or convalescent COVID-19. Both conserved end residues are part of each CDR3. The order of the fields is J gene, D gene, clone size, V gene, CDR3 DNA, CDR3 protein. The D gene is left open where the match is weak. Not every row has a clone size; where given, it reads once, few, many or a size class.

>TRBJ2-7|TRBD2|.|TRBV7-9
TGTGCCAGCACCCCGTTTGGGGGGGCCTACGAGCAGTACTTC
CASTPFGGAYEQYF
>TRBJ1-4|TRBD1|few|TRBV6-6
TGTGCCACTATCGGGGGACAGGGACTCTTGAACGAAAAACTGTTTTTT
CATIGGQGLLNEKLFF
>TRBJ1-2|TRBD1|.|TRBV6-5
TGTGCCAGCAGACCGAGGACAGGGGGAAACTATGGCTACACCTTC
CASRPRTGGNYGYTF
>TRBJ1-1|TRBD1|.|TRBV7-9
TGTGCCAGCAGTCCAACAGGGGTGAACACTGAAGCTTTCTTT
CASSPTGVNTEAFF
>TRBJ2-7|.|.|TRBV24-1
TGTGCCACCAGTGATCCCCGGTCCCCCATGGAGCAGTACTTC
CATSDPRSPMEQYF
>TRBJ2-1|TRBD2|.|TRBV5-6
TGTGCCAGCAGCTCCACAGCGGGAGGGTACTACAATGAGCAGTTCTTC
CASSSTAGGYYNEQFF
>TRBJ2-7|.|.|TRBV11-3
TGTGCCAGCAGCGTACGCCGGGGGGCAAACTACGAGCAGTACTTC
CASSVRRGANYEQYF
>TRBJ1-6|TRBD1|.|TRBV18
TGTGCCAGCTCACCAGGACAGGGATCCTATAATTCACCCCTCCACTTT
CASSPGQGSYNSPLHF
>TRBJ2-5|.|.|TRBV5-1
TGCGCCAGCCGCCTTTGGGCCACCCGAGAGACCCAGTACTTC
CASRLWATRETQYF
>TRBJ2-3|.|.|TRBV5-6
TGTGCCAGCAGCTTGGTGTCAACTGATACGCAGTATTTT
CASSLVSTDTQYF
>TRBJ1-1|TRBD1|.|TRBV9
TGTGCCAGCAGCGTAGCCAGGGGGCGAGGGAGGAACACTGAAGCTTTCTTT
CASSVARGRGRNTEAFF
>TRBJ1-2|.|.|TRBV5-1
TGCGCCAGCAGCCCGGACGGGGGATATGGCTACACCTTC
CASSPDGGYGYTF